One and the same sample provided the 25 T cell receptor beta chains below, sequenced in a study of T cell responses to AZD1222 COVID-19 vaccine. Produced via immunoSEQ multiplex PCR; TCRdb's table is partial and in-frame only. Here the sample spans some 90,000 clones, 86% being singletons. Sequencing was performed on peripheral blood, taken on day 0 of AZD1222 vaccination. These receptor sequences come from an adult in good health.

The genes are TRBV7-3 and TRBJ2-3; no reliable D call. Trimming stripped 3 bases from V and 3 bases from J, with 7 bases between. Germline V CDR1 and CDR2: SGHTA, FQGTGA. The CDR3 is made up of 13 amino acids. CDR3 bases: TGTGCCAGCAGCTTTCCGAATACAGATACGCAGTATTTT. This translates into CASSFPNTDTQYF.

The CDR3 bases are TGTGCCAGCAGCTTTTACGGGACAGGGGATGGGGAGCAGTACTTC. Protein sequence: CASSFYGTGDGEQYF. The genes are TRBV11-3 and TRBJ2-7; 10 bases map to TRBD1. This CDR3 is built from 15 residues. CDR1 SGHNT and CDR2 YENEEA come from the germline V gene. V shed 3 bases, J shed 7 bases, and the junction held 9 bases outside the gene matches.

The CDR3 bases are TGTGCCAGCAGCTTCACGGACTCTGGGGCCAACGTCCTGACTTTC. Its translation is CASSFTDSGANVLTF. The chain combines TRBV11-2 with TRBJ2-6; D remains ambiguous. The CDR3 spans 15 residues. The germline V gene has CDR1 SGHAT and CDR2 FQNNGV. V shed 3 bases and J shed 0 bases, with 6 bases lying between them.

V gene TRBV28 combines with J gene TRBJ2-7, with D possibly being TRBD2 (5 bases). The CDR3 length is 14 residues. Between the trimmed V and J ends, which lost 6 bases and 5 bases, there was a span of 17 bases. CDR1 and CDR2 (germline): MDHEN, SYDVKM. The DNA for the CDR3 is TGTGCCAGCAGCCTCGGGGTTGTAATCCACGAGCAGTACTTC. Its translation is CASSLGVVIHEQYF.

The chain links TRBV4-2 to TRBJ1-5; D call uncertain. Germline V gene lookup returns CDR1 LGHNA and CDR2 YNFKEQ. V shed 4 bases and J shed 7 bases, with 11 bases lying between them. This CDR3 comprises 13 residues. CDR3 loop: CASSPEVPQPQHF. CDR3 DNA: TGTGCCAGCAGCCCCGAGGTACCGCAGCCCCAGCATTTT.

The chain links TRBV15 to TRBJ1-6, with 9 bases fitting TRBD1. J was trimmed by 8 bases and V by 0 bases; bases with no gene match: 11. The V gene's germline CDR1 is LNHNV and CDR2 YYDKDF (reference sequence). The CDR3 is made up of 18 amino acids. The CDR3 sequence: CATSRDRIGTGTDSPLHF. CDR3 coding DNA: TGTGCCACCAGCAGAGATCGGATCGGGACAGGGACCGATTCACCCCTCCACTTT.

The rearrangement links TRBV7-9 to TRBJ1-6; 10 positions agree with TRBD1. Germline CDR1 and CDR2: SEHNR and FQNEAQ (reference sequence). V dropped 5 bases and J dropped 7; count of bases not matched to a gene: 8. This CDR3 has 16 residues. DNA of the CDR3: TGTGCCAGCAGCCCACCTAGGACAGGGGGGAATTCACCCCTCCACTTT. This translates into CASSPPRTGGNSPLHF.

This clone has only one observation. The genes are TRBV9 and TRBJ1-2; D not resolved. The germline CDR1 and CDR2 sequences are SGDLS and YYNGEE. Between the trimmed V and J ends, which lost 0 bases and 7 bases, there was a span of 13 bases. This CDR3 spans 14 amino acids. The CDR3 coding sequence is TGTGCCAGCAGCGTAGACGTCTCCGCCGGTGGCTACACCTTC. Translation: CASSVDVSAGGYTF.

CDR3 protein: CASSWTTDTNEKLFF. CDR3 nucleotide sequence: TGTGCCAGCAGTTGGACGACAGATACTAATGAAAAACTGTTTTTT. The J gene is TRBJ1-4, the V gene TRBV28, with D tentatively TRBD1 (5 bases). The germline V and J ends were trimmed by 4 bases and 2 bases, with 11 bases remaining between them. The CDR3 extends over 15 amino acids. Germline loops: CDR1 MDHEN, CDR2 SYDVKM.

The chain has TRBV18 and TRBJ2-5; D possibly matches TRBD1 or TRBD2 (6 bases each). The CDR3 contains 18 residues. Looked up from germline, CDR1 is KGHSH and CDR2 is LQKENI. The germline V and J ends were trimmed by 2 bases and 0 bases, with 19 bases remaining between them. The CDR3 region is CASSPIYLGGSHQETQYF. The CDR3 DNA is TGTGCCAGCTCACCAATTTATTTAGGGGGGAGTCACCAAGAGACCCAGTACTTC. Drawing the rest from reference TRBV18 and TRBJ2-5, the complete variable domain is NAGVMQNPRHLVRRRGQEARLRCSPMKGHSHVYWYRQLPEEGLKFMVYLQKENIIDESGMPKERFSAEFPKEGPSILRIQQVVRGDSAAYFCASSPIYLGGSHQETQYFGPGTRLLVL.

The J gene is TRBJ2-3, the V gene TRBV11-3; D might be TRBD1 or TRBD2, each matching 5 bases. The CDR3 totals 14 residues. Germline V gives CDR1 SGHNT, CDR2 YENEEA. V lost 5 bases and J 6 bases, leaving 15 bases between the germline ends. CDR3 in DNA: TGTGCCAGCAGCCCAGGGCGGGCCGCCGATACGCAGTATTTT. Translation: CASSPGRAADTQYF.

This clone has more than one count but fewer than ten. This rearrangement joins TRBV10-3 to TRBJ1-2, with 7 bases fitting TRBD1. This CDR3 spans 13 amino acids. J lost 4 bases, V lost 2 bases, and 1 base had no gene match. Per germline, CDR1 ENHRY and CDR2 SYGVKD. The CDR3, as DNA: TGTGCCATCAGTGAGGACAGGGCCTATGGCTACACCTTC. It encodes CAISEDRAYGYTF.

The genes are TRBV19 and TRBJ1-3; TRBD1 agrees at 8 bases. V lost 10 bases and J lost 0; bases outside the gene matches: 8. The CDR3 runs to 15 residues. From germline, CDR1 is LNHDA and CDR2 SQIVND (reference sequence). CDR3 sequence: CATATGEISGNTIYF. CDR3 DNA sequence: TGTGCCACCGCGACAGGGGAAATCTCTGGAAACACCATATATTTT.

Note on this clone: This same CDR3 is encoded by further DNA sequences in the sample. This chain joins TRBV7-3 and TRBJ2-3, with 7 bases identical to TRBD2. From germline, CDR1 is SGHTA and CDR2 FQGTGA. This CDR3 contains 14 residues. The V gene end was trimmed by 2 bases and the J gene end by 2 bases; junction bases not matched to a gene: 1. The CDR3 nucleotides are TGTGCCAGCAGCTTAGGACTAGACACAGATACGCAGTATTTT. Translating it yields CASSLGLDTDTQYF.

This clone has just a few counts. J is TRBJ1-2 and V is TRBV10-3; 9 bases map to TRBD1. The length of the CDR3 is 15 residues. The junction had 13 bases not matched to a gene; V was cut back by 6 bases and J by 8 bases. Germline V gene lookup returns CDR1 ENHRY and CDR2 SYGVKD. Here the CDR3 reads CAIRGTGPRAHGYTF. CDR3 nucleotide sequence: TGTGCCATCAGGGGGACAGGGCCGCGAGCTCACGGCTACACCTTC.

The V and J genes are TRBV19 and TRBJ1-3, with D uncertain. With 10 bases removed from V and 3 bases from J, the gap between germline ends came to 10 bases. The length of the CDR3 is 12 residues. CDR1 is LNHDA, CDR2 SQIVND, per germline (reference sequence). The CDR3, as DNA: TGTGCCACCTCACCCGTTGGAAACACCATATATTTT. Translation gives CATSPVGNTIYF.

This clone was picked up one time. This rearrangement joins TRBV29-1 to TRBJ2-1; possible D gene TRBD1, 6 bases. The CDR3 totals 10 residues. The germline V gene has CDR1 SQVTM and CDR2 ANQGSEA. V was pared by 7 bases and J by 10 bases, with 11 bases between. The CDR3 region has the DNA TGCAGCGCTAAAGACAGGGAGCAGTTCTTC. This codes for CSAKDREQFF.

In DNA form, the CDR3 reads TGTGCCAGCAGCTTATCAACAGCTTCCTCTGGAAACACCATATATTTT. It yields the protein CASSLSTASSGNTIYF. J is TRBJ1-3 and V is TRBV12-1; the table's D call TRBD1 went unverified against the DNA. TRBV12-1 is a documented pseudogene. CDR3 size: 16 residues.

V is TRBV7-2 and J is TRBJ2-3; TRBD1 matches 8 bases. V dropped 0 bases and J dropped 3; count of bases not matched to a gene: 8. CDR1 is SGHTA, CDR2 FQGNSA, per germline. The CDR3 has 17 residues. For the CDR3, the DNA is TGTGCCAGCAGCTTAGCTTTGACCAGGGGGCGGACAGATACGCAGTATTTT. Translated, it gives CASSLALTRGRTDTQYF.

This chain connects TRBV18 to TRBJ2-5, with a weak D call TRBD2 (5 bases). CDR3 length: 14 residues. V dropped 0 bases and J dropped 5 bases, with 10 bases sitting between them. From germline, CDR1 is KGHSH and CDR2 LQKENI. CDR3 sequence: CASSPPSSSETQYF. The CDR3 DNA reads TGTGCCAGCTCACCACCGTCTAGCAGTGAGACCCAGTACTTC.

V usage is TRBV28 and J usage is TRBJ2-2; 11 nucleotides match TRBD2. CDR1 and CDR2 (germline): MDHEN, SYDVKM. Trimming cost V 8 bases and J 6 bases; bases outside gene matches: 8. The CDR3 covers 15 residues. The chain's CDR3 is CASGTLAGGAGELFF. CDR3 coding DNA: TGTGCCAGCGGAACCTTAGCGGGAGGGGCCGGGGAGCTGTTTTTT.

This chain joins TRBV6-5 and TRBJ2-7; no clear D gene. This CDR3 has 14 amino acids. Germline V CDR1 and CDR2: MNHEY, SVGAGI. V lost 6 bases and J lost 3, with 15 bases in between. DNA for the CDR3: TGTGCCAGCAGAAGGTCCAAGGGTCTCTACGAGCAGTACTTC. Its protein is CASRRSKGLYEQYF.

DNA of the CDR3: TGTGCCAGCAGCTTAGGGGCGAACACTGAAGCTTTCTTT. Protein: CASSLGANTEAFF. The chain is built from TRBV28 and TRBJ1-1; possible D gene TRBD1, 5 bases. Trimming cost V 6 bases and J 1 base, with 9 bases left between them. Looked up from germline, CDR1 is MDHEN and CDR2 is SYDVKM. This CDR3 has 13 amino acids.

V and J are TRBV15 and TRBJ2-7, with D possibly matching TRBD1 (8 bases). V was cut by 8 bases and J by 6 bases, with 17 bases left in between. The CDR3 runs 13 residues. In germline, CDR1 is LNHNV, CDR2 YYDKDF (reference sequence). The CDR3 here is CATHRYRGGEQYF. CDR3 sequence (DNA): TGTGCCACCCACCGATACAGGGGGGGCGAGCAGTACTTC.

The rearrangement links TRBV14 to TRBJ2-3; 8 bases are a match to TRBD2. J lost 2 bases, V lost 4 bases, and 2 bases had no gene match. The CDR3 is 14 amino acids. Germline V gene data show CDR1 as SGHDN and CDR2 as FVKESK. The CDR3 region has the DNA TGTGCCAGCAGCCCCGGACTAGCCACAGATACGCAGTATTTT. Amino acids: CASSPGLATDTQYF.